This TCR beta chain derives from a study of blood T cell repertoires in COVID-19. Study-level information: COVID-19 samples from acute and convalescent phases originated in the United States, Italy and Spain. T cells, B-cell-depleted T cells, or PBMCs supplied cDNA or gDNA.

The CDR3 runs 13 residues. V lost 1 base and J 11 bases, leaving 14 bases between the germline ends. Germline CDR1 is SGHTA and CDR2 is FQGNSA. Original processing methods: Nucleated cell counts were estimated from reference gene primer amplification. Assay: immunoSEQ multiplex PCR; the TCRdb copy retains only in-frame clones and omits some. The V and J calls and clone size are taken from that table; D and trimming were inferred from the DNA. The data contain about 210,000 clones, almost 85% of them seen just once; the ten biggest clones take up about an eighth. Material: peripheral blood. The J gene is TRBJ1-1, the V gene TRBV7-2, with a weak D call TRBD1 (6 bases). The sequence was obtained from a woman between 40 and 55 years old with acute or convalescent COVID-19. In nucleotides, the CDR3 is TGTGCCAGCAGCTTAGTATACAGGGAAGTGGCTTTCTTT. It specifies CASSLVYREVAFF.